The following is a T cell receptor (beta chain) sequence with its context. TCRdb's copy holds only in-frame clones and misses some; the assay was immunoSEQ multiplex PCR. The sample consists of just over 150,000 clones, less than 85% of them appearing once. This sample stems from a study of blood T cell repertoires in COVID-19. This TCR was sampled from a human donor with acute or convalescent COVID-19. The donor label of this sample is uncertain. Sequenced sample: peripheral blood.

In DNA form, the CDR3 reads TGTGCCAGTATTCCACACGGCAGAGGTAACACCGGGGAGCTGTTTTTT. This gives the protein CASIPHGRGNTGELFF. The rearrangement links TRBV19 to TRBJ2-2; D is unclear. Germline V gene data show CDR1 as LNHDA and CDR2 as SQIVND (reference sequence). V lost 7 bases and J lost 2, with 17 bases in between. The CDR3 is 16 residues long.